The clone carrying this TCR beta chain has a handful of counts. As yet, its antigen is unknown. The donors were adults (healthy and HIV-negative) with no recent acute infections or vaccinations. Looked up from germline, CDR1 is SGHTA and CDR2 is FQGNSA. There are 15 residues in the CDR3. V lost 4 bases, J lost 2 bases, and 6 bases stayed unmatched. The sample belongs to a study of shared clonotypes between healthy human individuals. For the study at large: The people who gave samples were two women and three men aged 18 to 49. Regarding the study as a whole: The sole specimen, blood, was sampled, and tissue repertoires likely differ. Few donors limited the genetic and exposure-history diversity represented.

Clones were sequenced by immunoSEQ multiplex PCR, and TCRdb holds only the in-frame ones, with some missing. The sample holds 550,000 to 600,000 clones, around 77% seen once. Sequenced: PBMCs. This TCR came from a woman in her forties in good health. Some clones in this sample may be carry-over from other donors' samples. The J gene is TRBJ2-7, the V gene TRBV7-2; TRBD1 matches 9 bases. The DNA for the CDR3 is TGTGCCAGCAGCTCACAGGGGGCGATCCCCTACGAGCAGTACTTC. Translating gives CASSSQGAIPYEQYF.